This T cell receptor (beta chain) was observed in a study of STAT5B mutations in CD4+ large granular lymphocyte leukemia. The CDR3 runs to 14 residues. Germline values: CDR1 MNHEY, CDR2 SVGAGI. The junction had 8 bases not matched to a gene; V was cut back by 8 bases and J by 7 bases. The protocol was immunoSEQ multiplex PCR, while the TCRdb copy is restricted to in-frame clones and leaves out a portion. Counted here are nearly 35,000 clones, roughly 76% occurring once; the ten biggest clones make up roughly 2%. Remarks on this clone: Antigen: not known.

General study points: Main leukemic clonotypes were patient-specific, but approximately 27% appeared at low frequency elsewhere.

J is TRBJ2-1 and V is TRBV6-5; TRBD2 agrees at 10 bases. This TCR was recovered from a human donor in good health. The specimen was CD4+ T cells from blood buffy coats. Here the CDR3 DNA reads TGTGCCAGCTCGGGGACTAGCGTGGGGAATGAGCAGTTCTTC. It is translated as CASSGTSVGNEQFF.